Judged by abundance, the clone carrying this T cell receptor beta chain is medium-sized. Primed by a sample-barcoded 5' primer and a J-beta primer mix, a second PCR proceeded for roughly 6 to 12 cycles. Every sample produced at least 2.5 million CDR3-containing paired-end reads. One entry per CDR3 protein results from TCRdb running MiXCR on the 5' RACE reads. The data contain just under 900,000 distinct CDR3 sequences, less than 35% of them seen just once; the ten biggest clones take up around 15%. This entry belongs to a study of blood T cells in healthy people across ages. The receptor comes from a woman older than 75 in good health. The sequenced sample was blood.

For the CDR3, the DNA is TGCAGGGCAGGGACTAGCGTTCCAGATACGCAGTATTTT. It translates to CRAGTSVPDTQYF. This chain connects TRBV20-1 to TRBJ2-3; 10 bases align to TRBD2. CDR1 is DFQATT, CDR2 SNEGSKA, per germline (reference sequence). There are 13 residues in the CDR3.